Detailed here is one TCR beta chain. This CDR3 contains 15 residues. CDR1 and CDR2 from the germline V gene are SGDLS and YYNGEE. J gave up 4 bases and V 0 bases, and 2 bases lay outside the gene matches. This sample stems from a study of PD-L1 blockade in urothelial cancer. Method: immunoSEQ multiplex PCR; TCRdb's copy keeps in-frame clones and lacks some. The table lists 130,000 or so clones, about 88% of them singletons. Specified time point: pretreatment peripheral blood. This sequence joins TRBV9 and TRBJ2-2; 8 bases are shared with TRBD1. This TCR derives from a man aged 50 to 59 with urothelial cancer. The source was PBMCs, collected around atezolizumab (anti-PD-L1) treatment. CDR3 in DNA: TGTGCCAGCAGCGTAGCTCAGGGGGCCACCGGGGAGCTGTTTTTT. It translates to CASSVAQGATGELFF.